These T cell receptor beta chains were read from a single sample in a study of cytomegalovirus exposure and HLA in healthy donors. Produced via immunoSEQ multiplex PCR; TCRdb's table is partial and in-frame only. Altogether 210,000 or so clones are present, around 88% being singletons, with the ten largest covering 2.9%. The sequencing sample was made of PBMCs. The receptors shown here come from a woman aged 18-29 years in good health and CMV-seronegative. Each CDR3 is given with its conserved first and last residue. The order of the fields is D gene, V gene, clone size, J gene, CDR3 protein, CDR3 DNA. The D gene is left open where the match is weak. Clone size is shown for a subset of rows, as once, few, many or a class of expanded clone.

>TRBD1|TRBV30|-|TRBJ2-7
CAWRALPGGLGEQYF
TGTGCCTGGAGAGCCCTCCCAGGGGGCCTAGGCGAGCAGTACTTC
>-|TRBV20-1|-|TRBJ1-2
CSAATYGYTF
TGCAGTGCTGCTACCTATGGCTACACCTTC
>-|TRBV11-2|-|TRBJ2-1
CASSYASSGYNEQFF
TGTGCCAGCAGCTACGCGAGTAGCGGTTACAATGAGCAGTTCTTC
>-|TRBV5-1|-|TRBJ1-1
CASSDRMKNTEAFF
TGCGCCAGCAGTGACAGGATGAAGAACACTGAAGCTTTCTTT
>-|TRBV5-1|-|TRBJ1-1
CASSAGQPNTEAFF
TGCGCCAGCAGCGCCGGACAGCCGAACACTGAAGCTTTCTTT
>-|TRBV7-9|once|TRBJ2-7
CASSLAGSVQYF
TGTGCCAGCAGCTTGGCCGGGAGCGTGCAGTACTTC
>TRBD1|TRBV27|-|TRBJ1-1
CASSEGAGGNEAFF
TGTGCCAGCAGCGAGGGAGCAGGGGGAAATGAAGCTTTCTTT
>-|TRBV28|-|TRBJ2-3
CASSLGGPVTDTQYF
TGTGCCAGCAGTTTGGGGGGGCCGGTCACAGATACGCAGTATTTT
>-|TRBV28|once|TRBJ1-5
CASSLGWQANQPQHF
TGTGCCAGCAGTTTAGGGTGGCAGGCGAATCAGCCCCAGCATTTT
>-|TRBV19|-|TRBJ2-1
CASSIGGRGGEQFF
TGTGCCAGTAGTATCGGGGGGAGAGGGGGTGAGCAGTTCTTC
>-|TRBV2|-|TRBJ1-4
CASSVHKSGATNEKLFF
TGTGCCAGCAGTGTACATAAGTCGGGTGCAACTAATGAAAAACTGTTTTTT
>-|TRBV5-5|-|TRBJ1-3
CASSTGSGVRSGNTIYF
TGTGCCAGCAGCACGGGTTCAGGGGTAAGGTCTGGAAACACCATATATTTT
>-|TRBV7-9|few|TRBJ2-7
CASSLVELNEQYF
TGTGCCAGCAGCTTAGTGGAGCTCAACGAGCAGTACTTC
>TRBD1|TRBV29-1|-|TRBJ2-5
CSAPGGGETQYF
TGCAGCGCCCCAGGGGGCGGAGAGACCCAGTACTTC
>-|TRBV7-2|-|TRBJ2-7
CASSPRVSYEQYF
TGTGCCAGCAGCCCCCGGGTCTCCTACGAGCAGTACTTC
>TRBD1|TRBV15|-|TRBJ2-1
CATSRRGQGGSEQFF
TGTGCCACCAGCAGAAGGGGACAGGGGGGCAGTGAGCAGTTCTTC
>-|TRBV18|-|TRBJ2-1
CASLSGNEQFF
TGTGCCAGCCTCAGTGGCAATGAGCAGTTCTTC
>TRBD2|TRBV13|-|TRBJ2-5
CASGDGRRQETQYF
TGTGCCAGCGGAGACGGGAGGCGCCAAGAGACCCAGTACTTC